The text below deals with one T cell receptor (beta chain). Its antigen remains unidentified. V was shortened by 5 bases and J by 4 bases, with 17 bases between the two germline ends. The CDR3 extends over 15 amino acids. The germline V gene has CDR1 MNHEY and CDR2 SVGAGI. This sample stems from a study of beta chain features in type 1 diabetes. Turning to the study itself: Cell yields, gender and age were comparable in patients and healthy donors.

The isolated RNA, all of it, was reverse transcribed, so expressed TCRB transcripts were what got sequenced. Around 3.8 million reads per sample were averaged for naive, central memory and regulatory samples. The protocol was immunoSEQ multiplex PCR, while the TCRdb copy is restricted to in-frame clones and leaves out a portion. The data hold roughly 180,000 clones, with roughly 8% observed a single time. Study observations and caveats: Moderately but significantly shorter TCRB CDR3s were found in Type 1 diabetes patients in all four CD4+ subsets.

Purity exceeding 95% was reached by all sorted populations. The J gene is TRBJ2-5, the V gene TRBV6-5; D uncertain. The sequence was obtained from a middle-aged woman with type 1 diabetes. Material for sequencing was central memory CD4+ T cells from blood. This CDR3 is CASSRAPSVRETQYF. CDR3 coding DNA: TGTGCCAGCAGTAGAGCTCCATCGGTGCGAGAGACCCAGTACTTC.